This entry lists 7 T cell receptor beta chains sequenced from one sample in a study of blood T cell repertoires in COVID-19. Sequenced by immunoSEQ multiplex PCR; TCRdb stores in-frame clones only, minus some. This table has a few hundred thousand clones, roughly four fifths appearing once. The sample comprised PBMCs or T cells enriched from blood (not recorded which). Receptors were obtained from a man between 25 and 39 years old with acute COVID-19.

The chain has TRBV7-9 and TRBJ1-3; no definite D call. The germline V and J ends were trimmed by 5 bases and 7 bases, with 12 bases remaining between them. Germline CDR1 reads SEHNR; CDR2 reads FQNEAQ (reference sequence). CDR3 length: 13 amino acids. CDR3 coding DNA: TGTGCCAGCAGCCAAGGACTGGAGAACACCATATATTTT. It codes for CASSQGLENTIYF. The full variable domain, with the rest looked up from reference TRBV7-9 and TRBJ1-3, is DTGVSQNPRHKITKRGQNVTFRCDPISEHNRLYWYRQTLGQGPEFLTYFQNEAQLEKSRLLSDRFSAERPKGSFSTLEIQRTEQGDSAMYLCASSQGLENTIYFGEGSWLTVV.

The chain couples TRBV5-1 to TRBJ2-2, with 7 positions matching TRBD2. The germline CDR1 and CDR2 sequences are SGHRS and YFSETQ. Trimming took 2 bases from V and 3 from J; bases not matched to a gene: 13. This CDR3 is 18 amino acids long. The DNA for the CDR3 is TGCGCCAGCAGCTTAACGGGGGGAAAGGCGCTAGACACCGGGGAGCTGTTTTTT. This codes for CASSLTGGKALDTGELFF.

V gene TRBV3-1 (or the pseudogene TRBV3-2) combines with J gene TRBJ1-1; maybe TRBD1 (6 bases). Germline CDR1 reads LGHDT; CDR2 reads YNNKEL (reference sequence). Trimming took off 4 bases at V and 6 bases at J, with 15 bases between the two ends. CDR3 length equals 14 residues. CDR3 amino acids: CASSLTYRAAEAFF. In nucleotides, the CDR3 is TGTGCCAGCAGCCTAACCTACAGGGCGGCTGAAGCTTTCTTT.

This clone was counted a single time. This rearrangement joins TRBV5-1 to TRBJ2-2; a weak D match, TRBD1 (5 bases). The CDR3 loop spans 15 amino acids. Per germline, CDR1 SGHRS and CDR2 YFSETQ. V was clipped by 4 bases and J by 1 base, with 11 bases between them. CDR3 nucleotides: TGCGCCAGCAGCCCAAGACAGCTGAACACCGGGGAGCTGTTTTTT. Residues: CASSPRQLNTGELFF.

This chain links TRBV11-2 with TRBJ1-5; D remains unclear. Germline values: CDR1 SGHAT, CDR2 FQNNGV. CDR3 size: 16 residues. Trimming took off 3 bases at V and 2 bases at J, with 14 bases between the two ends. The CDR3, as DNA: TGTGCCAGCAGCTTGACCAGCGTCGGGGGCAATCAGCCCCAGCATTTT. Translating gives CASSLTSVGGNQPQHF.

The chain links TRBV27 to TRBJ2-5; TRBD1 agrees at 7 bases. CDR3 length: 16 amino acids. Germline V gene lookup returns CDR1 MNHEY and CDR2 SMNVEV (reference sequence). V lost 1 base to trimming and J lost 3 bases; unmatched junction nucleotides: 8. The CDR3 region has the DNA TGTGCCAGCAGTTTATTCTCGGGACAGCCTAAAGAGACCCAGTACTTC. Residues: CASSLFSGQPKETQYF.

This chain connects TRBV3-1 (or the pseudogene TRBV3-2) to TRBJ2-2; TRBD1 matches 8 bases. Trimming took 4 bases from V and 6 from J; bases not matched to a gene: 7. The CDR3 consists of 15 residues. The germline V gene has CDR1 LGHDT and CDR2 YNNKEL (reference sequence). The CDR3 bases are TGTGCCAGCAGCCTCTCAGGGGGCGCGGCCGGGGAGCTGTTTTTT. Translated: CASSLSGGAAGELFF.